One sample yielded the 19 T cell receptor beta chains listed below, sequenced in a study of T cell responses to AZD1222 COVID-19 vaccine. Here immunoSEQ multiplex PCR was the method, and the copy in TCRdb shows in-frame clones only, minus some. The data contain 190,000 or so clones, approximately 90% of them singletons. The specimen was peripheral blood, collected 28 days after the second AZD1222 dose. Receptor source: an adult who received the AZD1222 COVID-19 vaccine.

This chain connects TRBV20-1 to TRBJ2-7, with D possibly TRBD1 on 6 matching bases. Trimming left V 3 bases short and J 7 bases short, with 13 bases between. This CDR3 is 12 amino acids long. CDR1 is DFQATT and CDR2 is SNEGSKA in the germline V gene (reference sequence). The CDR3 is CSASVQGREQYF. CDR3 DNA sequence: TGCAGTGCTAGTGTACAGGGACGAGAGCAGTACTTC.

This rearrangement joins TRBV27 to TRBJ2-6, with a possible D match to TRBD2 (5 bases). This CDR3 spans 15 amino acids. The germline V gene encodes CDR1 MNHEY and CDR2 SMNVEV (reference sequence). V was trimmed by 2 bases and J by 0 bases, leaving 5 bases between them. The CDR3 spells CASSLRGSGANVLTF. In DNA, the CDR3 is TGTGCCAGCAGTTTACGGGGCTCTGGGGCCAACGTCCTGACTTTC.

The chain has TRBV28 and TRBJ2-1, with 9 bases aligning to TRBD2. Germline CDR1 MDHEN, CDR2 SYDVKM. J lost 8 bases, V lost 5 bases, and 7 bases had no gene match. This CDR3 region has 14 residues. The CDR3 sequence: CASSPAGGWDEQFF. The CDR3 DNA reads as TGTGCCAGCAGTCCTGCGGGAGGGTGGGATGAGCAGTTCTTC.

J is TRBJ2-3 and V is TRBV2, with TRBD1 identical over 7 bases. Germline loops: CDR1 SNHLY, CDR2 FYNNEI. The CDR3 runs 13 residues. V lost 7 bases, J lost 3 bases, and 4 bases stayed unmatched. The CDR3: CASMARGTDTQYF. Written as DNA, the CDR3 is TGTGCCAGCATGGCCAGGGGGACAGATACGCAGTATTTT.

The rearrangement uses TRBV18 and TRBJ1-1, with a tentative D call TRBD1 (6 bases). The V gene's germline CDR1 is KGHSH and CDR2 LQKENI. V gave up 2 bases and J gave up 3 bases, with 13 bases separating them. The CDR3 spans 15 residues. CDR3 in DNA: TGTGCCAGCTCACCATTGGGGGGGCTGGACACTGAAGCTTTCTTT. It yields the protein CASSPLGGLDTEAFF.

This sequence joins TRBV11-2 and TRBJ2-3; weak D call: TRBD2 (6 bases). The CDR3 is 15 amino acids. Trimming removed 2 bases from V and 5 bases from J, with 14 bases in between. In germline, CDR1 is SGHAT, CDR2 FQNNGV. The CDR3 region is CASSLSSGVGDTQYF. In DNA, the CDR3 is TGTGCCAGCAGCTTATCCTCGGGAGTAGGAGATACGCAGTATTTT.

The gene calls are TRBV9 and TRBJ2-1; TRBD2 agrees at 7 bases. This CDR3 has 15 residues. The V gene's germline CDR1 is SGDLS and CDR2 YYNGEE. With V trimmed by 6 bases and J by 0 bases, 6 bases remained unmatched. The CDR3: CASTSGASSYNEQFF. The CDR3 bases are TGTGCCAGCACGAGCGGGGCGAGCTCCTACAATGAGCAGTTCTTC.

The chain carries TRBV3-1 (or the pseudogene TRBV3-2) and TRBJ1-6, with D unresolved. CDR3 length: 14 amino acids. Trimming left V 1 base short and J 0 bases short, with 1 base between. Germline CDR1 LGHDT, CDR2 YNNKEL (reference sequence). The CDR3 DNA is TGTGCCAGCAGCCAAGTCTCCTATAATTCACCCCTCCACTTT. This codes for CASSQVSYNSPLHF.

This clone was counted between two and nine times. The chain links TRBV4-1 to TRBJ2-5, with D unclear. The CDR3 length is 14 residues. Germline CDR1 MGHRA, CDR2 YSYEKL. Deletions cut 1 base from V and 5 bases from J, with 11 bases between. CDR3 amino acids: CASSQGGISETQYF. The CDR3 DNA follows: TGCGCCAGCAGCCAAGGGGGAATATCGGAGACCCAGTACTTC.

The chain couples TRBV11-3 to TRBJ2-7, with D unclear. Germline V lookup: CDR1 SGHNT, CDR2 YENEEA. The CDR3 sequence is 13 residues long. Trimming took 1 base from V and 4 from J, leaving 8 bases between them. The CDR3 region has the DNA TGTGCCAGCAGCTTAGGTGGTGGTTACGAGCAGTACTTC. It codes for CASSLGGGYEQYF. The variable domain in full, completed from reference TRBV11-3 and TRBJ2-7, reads EAGVVQSPRYKIIEKKQPVAFWCNPISGHNTLYWYLQNLGQGPELLIRYENEEAVDDSQLPKDRFSAERLKGVDSTLKIQPAELGDSAVYLCASSLGGGYEQYFGPGTRLTVT.

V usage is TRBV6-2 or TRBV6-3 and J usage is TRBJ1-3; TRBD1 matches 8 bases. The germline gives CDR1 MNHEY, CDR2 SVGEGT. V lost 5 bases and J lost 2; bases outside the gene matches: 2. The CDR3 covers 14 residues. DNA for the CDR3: TGTGCCAGCAGTCAGGGGGCGGCTGGAAACACCATATATTTT. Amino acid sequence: CASSQGAAGNTIYF.

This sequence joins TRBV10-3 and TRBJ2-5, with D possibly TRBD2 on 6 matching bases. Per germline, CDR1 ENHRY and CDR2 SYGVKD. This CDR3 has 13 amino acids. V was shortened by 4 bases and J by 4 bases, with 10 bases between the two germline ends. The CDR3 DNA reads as TGTGCCATCAGTGGGAGGGCGGGAGAGACCCAGTACTTC. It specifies CAISGRAGETQYF.

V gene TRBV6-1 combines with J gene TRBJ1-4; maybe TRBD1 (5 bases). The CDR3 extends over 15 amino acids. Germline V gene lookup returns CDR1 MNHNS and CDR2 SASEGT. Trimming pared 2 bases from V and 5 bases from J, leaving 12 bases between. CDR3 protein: CASSEMGTANEKLFF. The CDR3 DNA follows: TGTGCCAGCAGTGAAATGGGGACGGCAAATGAAAAACTGTTTTTT.

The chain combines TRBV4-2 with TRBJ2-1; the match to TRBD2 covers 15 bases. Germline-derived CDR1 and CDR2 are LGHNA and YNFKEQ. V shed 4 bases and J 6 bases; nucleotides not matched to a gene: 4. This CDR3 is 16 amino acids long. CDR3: CASSRGLAGGGNEQFF. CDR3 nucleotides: TGTGCCAGCAGCCGCGGACTAGCGGGGGGGGGCAATGAGCAGTTCTTC.

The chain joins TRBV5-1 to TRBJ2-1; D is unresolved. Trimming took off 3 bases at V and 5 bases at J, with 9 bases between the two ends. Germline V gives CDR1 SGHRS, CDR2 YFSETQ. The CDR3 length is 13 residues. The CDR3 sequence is CASSYGPDNEQFF. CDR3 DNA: TGCGCCAGCAGCTACGGACCAGACAATGAGCAGTTCTTC.

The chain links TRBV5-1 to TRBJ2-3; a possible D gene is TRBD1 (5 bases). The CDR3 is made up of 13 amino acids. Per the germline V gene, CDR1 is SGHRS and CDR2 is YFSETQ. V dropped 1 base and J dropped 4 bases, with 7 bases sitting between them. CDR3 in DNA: TGCGCCAGCAGCTTGCAGGGCCCAGATACGCAGTATTTT. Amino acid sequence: CASSLQGPDTQYF.

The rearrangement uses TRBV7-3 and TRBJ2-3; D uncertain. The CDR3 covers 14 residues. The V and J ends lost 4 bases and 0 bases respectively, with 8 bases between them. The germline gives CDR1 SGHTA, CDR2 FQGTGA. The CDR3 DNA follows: TGTGCCAGCAGCTCCGATGTCAGCACAGATACGCAGTATTTT. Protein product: CASSSDVSTDTQYF. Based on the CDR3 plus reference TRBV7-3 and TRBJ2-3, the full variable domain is GAGVSQTPSNKVTEKGKYVELRCDPISGHTALYWYRQSLGQGPEFLIYFQGTGAADDSGLPNDRFFAVRPEGSVSTLKIQRTERGDSAVYLCASSSDVSTDTQYFGPGTRLTVL.

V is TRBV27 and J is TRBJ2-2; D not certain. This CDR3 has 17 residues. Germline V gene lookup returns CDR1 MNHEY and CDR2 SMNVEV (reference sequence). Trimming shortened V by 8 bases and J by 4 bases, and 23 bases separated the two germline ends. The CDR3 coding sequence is TGTGCCAGCCGATCAATTGGGCAGTGGAGTGGCACCGGGGAGCTGTTTTTT. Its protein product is CASRSIGQWSGTGELFF.

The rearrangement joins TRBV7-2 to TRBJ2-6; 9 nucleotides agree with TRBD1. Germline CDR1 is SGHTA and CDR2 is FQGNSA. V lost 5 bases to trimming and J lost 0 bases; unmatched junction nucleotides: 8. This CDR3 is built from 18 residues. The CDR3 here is CASSRKDRGYSGANVLTF. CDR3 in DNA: TGTGCCAGCAGCCGTAAGGACAGGGGATACTCTGGGGCCAACGTCCTGACTTTC.